These T cell receptor beta chains were read from a single sample in a study of shared clonotypes between healthy human individuals. TCRdb's copy holds only in-frame clones and misses some; the assay was immunoSEQ multiplex PCR. The table includes millions of clones, about 92% detected once. The sample comprised naive CD8+ T cells from PBMCs. The receptor source for this set is a young man in good health. Some clones in this sample may be carry-over from other donors' samples. The CDR3 runs from the conserved cysteine through the conserved F or W. D genes are given only for firm matches. Size values are once, few and many counts, or a class for expanded clones, and some rows have none.

d_gene: -; j_gene: TRBJ1-1; abundance: -; v_gene: TRBV9; CDR3aa: CASSLGVLTEAFF; CDR3nt: TGTGCCAGCAGCCTGGGAGTCCTCACTGAAGCTTTCTTT
d_gene: -; j_gene: TRBJ1-2; abundance: -; v_gene: TRBV5-6; CDR3aa: CASSLGAGFGYTF; CDR3nt: TGTGCCAGCAGCTTGGGGGCGGGGTTTGGCTACACCTTC
d_gene: -; j_gene: TRBJ2-7; abundance: -; v_gene: TRBV28; CDR3aa: CASSLTGEQYF; CDR3nt: TGTGCCAGCAGTTTAACGGGCGAGCAGTACTTC
d_gene: -; j_gene: TRBJ1-2; abundance: -; v_gene: TRBV10-2; CDR3aa: CASSDYSYSNYGYTF; CDR3nt: TGCGCCAGCAGTGACTATTCATACTCTAACTATGGCTACACCTTC
d_gene: -; j_gene: TRBJ2-3; abundance: -; v_gene: TRBV5-4; CDR3aa: CASSLVADTQYF; CDR3nt: TGTGCCAGCAGCTTGGTGGCAGATACGCAGTATTTT
d_gene: TRBD2; j_gene: TRBJ2-3; abundance: -; v_gene: TRBV9; CDR3aa: CASSANKEGLAGTDTQYF; CDR3nt: TGTGCCAGCAGCGCCAACAAAGAGGGACTAGCGGGCACAGATACGCAGTATTTT
d_gene: -; j_gene: TRBJ2-5; abundance: -; v_gene: TRBV28; CDR3aa: CATRLIKPPKETQYF; CDR3nt: TGTGCCACCCGACTCATTAAACCTCCCAAGGAGACCCAGTACTTC
d_gene: TRBD2; j_gene: TRBJ2-1; abundance: -; v_gene: TRBV28; CDR3aa: CASSNGLAPYGDEQFF; CDR3nt: TGTGCCAGCAGTAACGGACTAGCGCCCTACGGTGATGAGCAGTTCTTC
d_gene: -; j_gene: TRBJ2-3; abundance: -; v_gene: TRBV7-6; CDR3aa: CASSLGRRAGDTQYF; CDR3nt: TGTGCCAGCAGCTTAGGGCGCAGGGCAGGAGATACGCAGTATTTT
d_gene: TRBD1; j_gene: TRBJ1-1; abundance: -; v_gene: TRBV19; CDR3aa: CASKGQGYTEAFF; CDR3nt: TGTGCCAGTAAGGGACAGGGGTACACTGAAGCTTTCTTT
d_gene: -; j_gene: TRBJ2-1; abundance: once; v_gene: TRBV7-6; CDR3aa: CASTLSGARAEQFF; CDR3nt: TGTGCCAGCACCCTGTCTGGGGCGAGAGCCGAGCAGTTCTTC
d_gene: -; j_gene: TRBJ2-1; abundance: -; v_gene: TRBV7-9; CDR3aa: CASSLWSSEVNEQFF; CDR3nt: TGTGCCAGCAGCCTGTGGAGTAGCGAAGTCAATGAGCAGTTCTTC
d_gene: TRBD1; j_gene: TRBJ2-7; abundance: -; v_gene: TRBV28; CDR3aa: CASSPTPRGPRWYEQYF; CDR3nt: TGTGCCAGCAGTCCCACCCCAAGGGGGCCTAGATGGTACGAGCAGTACTTC
d_gene: TRBD2; j_gene: TRBJ2-7; abundance: -; v_gene: TRBV27; CDR3aa: CASSLPGLGVREQYF; CDR3nt: TGTGCCAGCAGTTTACCGGGACTAGGGGTGAGAGAGCAGTACTTC
d_gene: -; j_gene: TRBJ1-5; abundance: -; v_gene: TRBV27; CDR3aa: CASSTHQGPQHF; CDR3nt: TGTGCCAGCAGTACGCACCAGGGGCCCCAGCATTTT
d_gene: TRBD2; j_gene: TRBJ2-1; abundance: -; v_gene: TRBV9; CDR3aa: CASSVEGGGPYNEQFF; CDR3nt: TGTGCCAGCAGCGTAGAAGGCGGGGGACCCTACAATGAGCAGTTCTTC
d_gene: -; j_gene: TRBJ2-1; abundance: -; v_gene: TRBV27; CDR3aa: CASSLFGGNEQFF; CDR3nt: TGTGCCAGCAGTTTATTCGGTGGCAATGAGCAGTTCTTC
d_gene: -; j_gene: TRBJ2-5; abundance: -; v_gene: TRBV28; CDR3aa: CATLPRTQETQYF; CDR3nt: TGTGCCACCCTCCCCAGGACTCAAGAGACCCAGTACTTC
d_gene: TRBD2; j_gene: TRBJ2-1; abundance: -; v_gene: TRBV28; CDR3aa: CASSPLAGRSYNEQFF; CDR3nt: TGTGCCAGCAGTCCCCTAGCGGGTAGATCCTACAATGAGCAGTTCTTC
d_gene: TRBD1; j_gene: TRBJ1-2; abundance: once; v_gene: TRBV10-3; CDR3aa: CAISETRGQGNYGYTF; CDR3nt: TGTGCCATCAGTGAGACTCGGGGACAGGGGAACTATGGCTACACCTTC
d_gene: -; j_gene: TRBJ1-2; abundance: -; v_gene: TRBV9; CDR3aa: CASSTQEGYGYTF; CDR3nt: TGTGCCAGCAGCACGCAAGAGGGGTATGGCTACACCTTC
d_gene: TRBD1; j_gene: TRBJ2-5; abundance: -; v_gene: TRBV5-1; CDR3aa: CASSPDRAGETQYF; CDR3nt: TGCGCCAGCAGCCCGGACAGGGCAGGCGAGACCCAGTACTTC
d_gene: -; j_gene: TRBJ2-1; abundance: -; v_gene: TRBV30; CDR3aa: CAWSVGEISSQQQFF; CDR3nt: TGTGCCTGGAGTGTAGGGGAAATTTCAAGTCAGCAGCAGTTCTTC
d_gene: -; j_gene: TRBJ1-1; abundance: -; v_gene: TRBV14; CDR3aa: CASSQDGWGMNTEAFF; CDR3nt: TGTGCCAGCAGCCAAGATGGTTGGGGGATGAACACTGAAGCTTTCTTT
d_gene: TRBD1; j_gene: TRBJ1-1; abundance: once; v_gene: TRBV19; CDR3aa: CASSKHALTGGEAEAFF; CDR3nt: TGTGCCAGTAGTAAACATGCCCTGACAGGGGGTGAGGCTGAAGCTTTCTTT
d_gene: TRBD1; j_gene: TRBJ1-2; abundance: once; v_gene: TRBV6-6; CDR3aa: CASSYEGTGARDGYTF; CDR3nt: TGTGCCAGCAGTTACGAAGGGACAGGGGCGCGGGATGGCTACACCTTC
d_gene: -; j_gene: TRBJ2-7; abundance: -; v_gene: TRBV4-1; CDR3aa: CASSHRWQGTYEQYF; CDR3nt: TGCGCCAGCAGCCACAGGTGGCAGGGGACCTACGAGCAGTACTTC
d_gene: -; j_gene: TRBJ2-7; abundance: -; v_gene: TRBV19; CDR3aa: CASSSSGQSVLRYEQYF; CDR3nt: TGTGCCAGTAGTTCCTCGGGACAATCCGTCCTCAGGTACGAGCAGTACTTC
d_gene: TRBD2; j_gene: TRBJ2-7; abundance: -; v_gene: TRBV7-8; CDR3aa: CASSLVAGGAYEQYF; CDR3nt: TGTGCCAGCAGCTTAGTAGCGGGAGGGGCTTACGAGCAGTACTTC
d_gene: -; j_gene: TRBJ2-5; abundance: -; v_gene: TRBV28; CDR3aa: CASSPPRGTEQETQYF; CDR3nt: TGTGCCAGCAGCCCTCCCCGGGGGACAGAGCAAGAGACCCAGTACTTC
d_gene: TRBD2; j_gene: TRBJ2-7; abundance: -; v_gene: TRBV14; CDR3aa: CASSPGLAGSYEQYF; CDR3nt: TGTGCCAGCAGCCCGGGACTAGCGGGCTCCTACGAGCAGTACTTC
d_gene: -; j_gene: TRBJ2-5; abundance: -; v_gene: TRBV5-1; CDR3aa: CASSLTVQETQYF; CDR3nt: TGCGCCAGCAGCTTGACAGTTCAAGAGACCCAGTACTTC
d_gene: -; j_gene: TRBJ1-2; abundance: once; v_gene: TRBV27; CDR3aa: CASSPDTHYGYTF; CDR3nt: TGTGCCAGCAGTCCCGACACCCACTATGGCTACACCTTC
d_gene: -; j_gene: TRBJ1-4; abundance: -; v_gene: TRBV13; CDR3aa: CASSSLNEKLFF; CDR3nt: TGTGCCAGCAGCTCGCTTAATGAAAAACTGTTTTTT
d_gene: -; j_gene: TRBJ1-5; abundance: -; v_gene: TRBV2; CDR3aa: CASSDPTAGGPNQPQHF; CDR3nt: TGTGCCAGCAGTGACCCCACCGCCGGGGGTCCGAATCAGCCCCAGCATTTT
d_gene: -; j_gene: TRBJ2-2; abundance: few; v_gene: TRBV2; CDR3aa: CASKDRYTGELFF; CDR3nt: TGTGCCAGCAAAGACAGGTACACCGGGGAGCTGTTTTTT
d_gene: -; j_gene: TRBJ2-3; abundance: -; v_gene: TRBV7-2; CDR3aa: CASSLAPRSTDTQYF; CDR3nt: TGTGCCAGCAGCTTAGCCCCTAGGAGCACAGATACGCAGTATTTT
d_gene: -; j_gene: TRBJ1-1; abundance: few; v_gene: TRBV30; CDR3aa: CAWERLTEAFF; CDR3nt: TGTGCCTGGGAGAGGTTGACTGAAGCTTTCTTT
d_gene: TRBD1; j_gene: TRBJ2-3; abundance: once; v_gene: TRBV27; CDR3aa: CASRGTVAYTQYF; CDR3nt: TGTGCCAGCAGAGGGACAGTCGCATATACGCAGTATTTT
d_gene: -; j_gene: TRBJ2-2; abundance: once; v_gene: TRBV28; CDR3aa: CASSPFHGTLENTGELFF; CDR3nt: TGTGCCAGCAGTCCATTCCACGGGACTCTGGAGAACACCGGGGAGCTGTTTTTT